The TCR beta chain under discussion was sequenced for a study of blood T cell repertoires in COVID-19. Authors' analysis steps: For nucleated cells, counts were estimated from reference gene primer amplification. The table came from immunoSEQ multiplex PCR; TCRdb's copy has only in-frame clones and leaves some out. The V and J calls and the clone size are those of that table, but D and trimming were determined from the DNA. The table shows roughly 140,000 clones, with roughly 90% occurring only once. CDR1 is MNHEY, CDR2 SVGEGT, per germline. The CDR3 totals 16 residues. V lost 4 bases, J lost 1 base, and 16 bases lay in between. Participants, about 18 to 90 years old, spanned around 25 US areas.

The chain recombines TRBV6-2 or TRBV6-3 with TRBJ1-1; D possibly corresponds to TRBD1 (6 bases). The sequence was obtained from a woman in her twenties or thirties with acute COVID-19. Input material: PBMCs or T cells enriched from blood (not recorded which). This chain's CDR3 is CASSFLNTGRNTEAFF. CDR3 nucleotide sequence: TGTGCCAGCAGTTTCCTCAACACAGGGCGGAACACTGAAGCTTTCTTT.